This entry features one TCR beta chain sequence. Its target is not known. The study ran the assay at deep level. Produced via immunoSEQ multiplex PCR; TCRdb's table is partial and in-frame only. The sample carries over a million clones, around 98% recorded once. This sample was included in a study of shared clonotypes between healthy human individuals. Findings and limits, study-wide: The naive CD4 repertoires of a handful of donors were compared, and around 4.7% of clonotypes were shared. Enrolling few donors narrowed the genetic and exposure-history diversity that was represented.

Trimming shortened V by 2 bases and J by 2 bases, and 12 bases separated the two germline ends. The CDR3 runs 15 residues. In germline, CDR1 is KGHSH, CDR2 LQKENI. The chain couples TRBV18 to TRBJ1-1; unclear D gene. The material sequenced was naive CD4+ T cells sorted from blood. The subset: CD45RA+ positively selected. This TCR was recovered from a man younger than 45 in good health. CDR3 bases: TGTGCCAGCTCACCAGGGATAGGGAGTAACACTGAAGCTTTCTTT. Encoded protein: CASSPGIGSNTEAFF.